The next 20 T cell receptor beta chains were all read from a single sample in a study of a mutant IDH1 vaccine in newly diagnosed glioma. Time point indicated: baseline, week 1 (first vaccination visit). Treatment: pre-vaccination baseline after standard-of-care therapy. TCRdb's copy holds only in-frame clones and misses some; the assay was immunoSEQ multiplex PCR. The sample lists approximately 70,000 clones, 70% to 90% occurring once. The sample in question was PBMCs, obtained from a glioma patient treated with radiotherapy, temozolomide or both. The receptors were sampled from a man in his thirties or forties with glioma.

The J gene is TRBJ2-2, the V gene TRBV6-6; D might be TRBD1 (5 bases). Germline V gives CDR1 MNHNY, CDR2 SVGAGI (reference sequence). The CDR3 has 14 amino acids. V lost 0 bases and J lost 5, with 7 bases in between. This CDR3 reads CASSYSQGTGELFF. CDR3 nucleotide sequence: TGTGCCAGCAGTTACTCTCAGGGTACCGGGGAGCTGTTTTTT.

The chain links TRBV11-2 to TRBJ1-1; possible D gene TRBD1, 6 bases. The germline V gene encodes CDR1 SGHAT and CDR2 FQNNGV. Between the trimmed V and J ends, which lost 5 bases and 11 bases, there was a span of 15 bases. The CDR3 length is 12 residues. CDR3 coding DNA: TGTGCCAGCAGCAAGACAGGACGAAAGGCTTTCTTT. Encoded protein: CASSKTGRKAFF. The full variable domain, completed using reference TRBV11-2 and TRBJ1-1, is EAGVAQSPRYKIIEKRQSVAFWCNPISGHATLYWYQQILGQGPKLLIQFQNNGVVDDSQLPKDRFSAERLKGVDSTLKIQPAKLEDSAVYLCASSKTGRKAFFGQGTRLTVV.

The chain is built from TRBV11-2 and TRBJ1-2, with D unclear. The CDR3 is 12 amino acids. With 4 bases removed from V and 3 bases from J, the gap between germline ends came to 6 bases. Germline CDR1 reads SGHAT; CDR2 reads FQNNGV. CDR3 sequence: CASSSGYYGYTF. The CDR3 region has the DNA TGTGCCAGCAGCTCGGGATACTATGGCTACACCTTC.

The gene calls are TRBV19 and TRBJ1-6; 10 nucleotides match TRBD1. J lost 9 bases, V lost 6 bases, and 8 bases had no gene match. The germline CDR1 and CDR2 sequences are LNHDA and SQIVND (reference sequence). The CDR3 spans 15 residues. The CDR3, as DNA: TGTGCCAGTAGGCTCGGCGGGACAGGGGTTTCACCCCTCCACTTT. Translated, it gives CASRLGGTGVSPLHF.

The chain employs TRBV7-9 and TRBJ2-7; TRBD1 matches at 7 bases. The CDR3 runs to 16 residues. In germline, CDR1 is SEHNR, CDR2 FQNEAQ (reference sequence). V trimming: 1 base; J trimming: 4 bases; junction bases outside the gene matches: 10. CDR3 sequence (DNA): TGTGCCAGCAGCTTAGATAGGGGGACAGACCATTACGAGCAGTACTTC. Its protein is CASSLDRGTDHYEQYF. Filled out from reference TRBV7-9 and TRBJ2-7, the complete variable domain reads DTGVSQNPRHKITKRGQNVTFRCDPISEHNRLYWYRQTLGQGPEFLTYFQNEAQLEKSRLLSDRFSAERPKGSFSTLEIQRTEQGDSAMYLCASSLDRGTDHYEQYFGPGTRLTVT.

This rearrangement joins TRBV15 to TRBJ2-3; TRBD2 agrees at 8 bases. Germline trimming cut 0 bases from V and 1 base from J; bases unmatched to any gene: 0. The CDR3 is made up of 15 amino acids. From germline, CDR1 is LNHNV and CDR2 YYDKDF (reference sequence). The CDR3 protein is CATSRERGGTDTQYF. The CDR3 nucleotides read TGTGCCACCAGCAGAGAGCGGGGGGGCACAGATACGCAGTATTTT.

The gene calls are TRBV7-9 and TRBJ1-5; no clear D gene. The CDR3 runs to 14 residues. The germline V gene encodes CDR1 SEHNR and CDR2 FQNEAQ (reference sequence). The germline V and J ends were trimmed by 0 bases and 11 bases, with 14 bases remaining between them. The CDR3: CASSLAGISATQHF. The CDR3 coding sequence is TGTGCCAGCAGCTTAGCGGGGATTAGTGCGACCCAGCATTTT.

V usage is TRBV9 and J usage is TRBJ2-3, with 14 nucleotides matching TRBD2. Germline trimming cut 3 bases from V and 7 bases from J; bases unmatched to any gene: 10. The CDR3 runs 17 residues. Germline CDR1 is SGDLS and CDR2 is YYNGEE. The CDR3 DNA follows: TGTGCCAGCAGCGCGACTGGGACTAGCGGGGGTTTATATACGCAGTATTTT. It encodes CASSATGTSGGLYTQYF.

The rearrangement uses TRBV10-3 and TRBJ1-2; D is perhaps TRBD1 (5 bases). The ends were cut back, 8 bases at V and 5 bases at J, with 12 bases in the middle. CDR3 length: 12 residues. In germline, CDR1 is ENHRY, CDR2 SYGVKD. This chain's CDR3 is CAIGDSRYGYTF. CDR3 sequence (DNA): TGTGCCATCGGGGACTCTCGGTATGGCTACACCTTC.

The chain links TRBV19 to TRBJ1-1; no definite D call. The length of the CDR3 is 13 residues. The germline V gene has CDR1 LNHDA and CDR2 SQIVND (reference sequence). V was pared by 0 bases and J by 4 bases, with 6 bases between. The DNA for the CDR3 is TGTGCCAGTAGTATAGAACAGAGCACTGAAGCTTTCTTT. Protein product: CASSIEQSTEAFF.

The V and J genes are TRBV27 and TRBJ2-7; 9 bases are shared with TRBD1. This CDR3 is 18 amino acids long. V dropped 0 bases and J dropped 0; count of bases not matched to a gene: 9. Germline CDR1 and CDR2: MNHEY and SMNVEV (reference sequence). The DNA of the CDR3 is TGTGCCAGCAGTTTATCGTCCGGGACAGGGTATTTCTCCTACGAGCAGTACTTC. Translated: CASSLSSGTGYFSYEQYF.

The V gene is TRBV6-4, the J gene TRBJ2-1; 9 bases align to TRBD2. This CDR3 has 15 amino acids. The V segment lost 6 bases and the J segment 6 bases; nucleotides outside the gene matches: 9. CDR1 and CDR2 from the germline V gene are MRHNA and SNTAGT. CDR3 coding DNA: TGTGCCAGCAGCTCCCTAGCGGGGCCCCTCAATGAGCAGTTCTTC. It codes for CASSSLAGPLNEQFF.

The chain carries TRBV6-5 and TRBJ1-1; 7 nucleotides agree with TRBD1. The CDR3 is 15 residues long. Germline values: CDR1 MNHEY, CDR2 SVGAGI. Trimming removed 4 bases from V and 8 bases from J; junction bases left unmatched: 13. CDR3 amino acids: CASSSVTPQGREAFF. The CDR3 nucleotides read TGTGCCAGCAGTTCCGTAACCCCACAGGGGCGAGAAGCTTTCTTT.

The chain joins TRBV19 to TRBJ1-1, with 10 bases fitting TRBD1. Germline assignment: CDR1 LNHDA and CDR2 SQIVND (reference sequence). This CDR3 is 15 amino acids long. The V and J ends lost 3 bases and 3 bases, in that order; junction bases with no gene match: 4. CDR3 nucleotides: TGTGCCAGTAGTATTGGCGGACAGGGGGACACTGAAGCTTTCTTT. Its protein product is CASSIGGQGDTEAFF. Full variable domain (rest looked up from reference TRBV19 and TRBJ1-1): DGGITQSPKYLFRKEGQNVTLSCEQNLNHDAMYWYRQDPGQGLRLIYYSQIVNDFQKGDIAEGYSVSREKKESFPLTVTSAQKNPTAFYLCASSIGGQGDTEAFFGQGTRLTVV.

In this sample, this clone turned up once. The J gene is TRBJ1-1, the V gene TRBV11-2; D is undetermined. Germline CDR1 SGHAT, CDR2 FQNNGV. Deletions cut 3 bases from V and 4 bases from J, with 12 bases between. The CDR3 sequence is 14 residues long. CDR3 DNA: TGTGCCAGCAGCTTTAAATCCCCCGCCACTGAAGCTTTCTTT. This encodes CASSFKSPATEAFF.

V is TRBV29-1 and J is TRBJ1-5; 7 bases match TRBD1. After removal of 5 bases from V and 5 bases from J, the junction contained 6 bases not matched to a gene. Germline lookup yields CDR1 SQVTM and CDR2 ANQGSEA. This CDR3 is 13 amino acids long. CDR3 region: CSVQPGQHQPQHF. The CDR3, as DNA: TGCAGCGTTCAACCGGGACAGCATCAGCCCCAGCATTTT.

The chain uses TRBV5-1 and TRBJ2-1; D not resolved. This CDR3 region has 14 residues. Trimming took off 5 bases at V and 2 bases at J, with 11 bases between the two ends. Germline V gene lookup returns CDR1 SGHRS and CDR2 YFSETQ. The CDR3 coding sequence is TGCGCCAGCAGGTTCACCGGAACCTACAATGAGCAGTTCTTC. This encodes CASRFTGTYNEQFF. The whole variable domain, filled in from reference TRBV5-1 and TRBJ2-1, reads KAGVTQTPRYLIKTRGQQVTLSCSPISGHRSVSWYQQTPGQGLQFLFEYFSETQRNKGNFPGRFSGRQFSNSRSEMNVSTLELGDSALYLCASRFTGTYNEQFFGPGTRLTVL.

The CDR3, as DNA: TGTGCCTGGAGCACGGGACAGATATACAATGAGCAGTTCTTC. Translation: CAWSTGQIYNEQFF. The chain is built from TRBV30 and TRBJ2-1, with 7 bases identical to TRBD1. CDR3 size: 14 residues. V shed 3 bases, J shed 4 bases, and the junction held 6 bases outside the gene matches. CDR1 and CDR2 from the germline V gene are GTSNPN and SVGIG (reference sequence). The full variable domain, in which reference TRBV30 and TRBJ2-1 provide the parts outside the CDR3, is SQTIHQWPATLVQPVGSPLSLECTVEGTSNPNLYWYRQAAGRGLQLLFYSVGIGQISSEVPQNLSASRPQDRQFILSSKKLLLSDSGFYLCAWSTGQIYNEQFFGPGTRLTVL.

V usage is TRBV5-1 and J usage is TRBJ2-5, with D perhaps given as TRBD1 or TRBD2 (5 bases each). CDR1 is SGHRS and CDR2 is YFSETQ in the germline V gene. The CDR3 sequence is 15 residues long. V was trimmed by 4 bases and J by 2 bases, leaving 15 bases between them. The CDR3 nucleotides read TGCGCCAGCAGCCGGACGGGGACGGAACAAGAGACCCAGTACTTC. The encoded protein is CASSRTGTEQETQYF.

The genes are TRBV15 and TRBJ1-1, with D perhaps matching TRBD1 (6 bases). Between the trimmed V and J ends, which lost 0 bases and 1 base, there was a span of 9 bases. CDR1 is LNHNV, CDR2 YYDKDF, per germline (reference sequence). This CDR3 has 15 amino acids. The CDR3: CATSRDGGANTEAFF. CDR3 sequence (DNA): TGTGCCACCAGCAGAGATGGGGGGGCGAACACTGAAGCTTTCTTT.